Shown below are 10 T cell receptor beta chains from a single sample sequenced in a study of CDR3 diversity in severe acne. MiXCR, run by TCRdb on the PCR reads, gives a single entry per CDR3 protein. The repertoire has roughly 81,000 distinct CDR3 sequences, roughly half of them found once; the top ten carry over 9%. Source material: blood. These receptors were collected from a male donor in good health, serving as a control.

This clonotype was seen a few times. The V call is TRBV24-1, the J call TRBJ2-7; D gene unclear. The germline CDR1 and CDR2 sequences are KGHDR and SFDVKD. Trimming took 5 bases from V and 4 from J, leaving 8 bases between them. This CDR3 comprises 12 residues. CDR3 nucleotides: TGTGCCACCAGTGTTGGGGATTACGAGCAGTACTTC. The encoded protein is CATSVGDYEQYF.

This clonotype has more than one count but fewer than ten. The chain has TRBV7-3 and TRBJ2-2; 7 bases agree with TRBD1. The germline CDR1 and CDR2 sequences are SGHTA and FQGTGA. CDR3 length: 15 residues. V trimming: 4 bases; J trimming: 4 bases; junction bases outside the gene matches: 6. The CDR3 spells CASSSTGASTGELFF. The CDR3 bases are TGTGCCAGCAGCTCCACAGGGGCCTCCACCGGGGAGCTGTTTTTT.

This chain joins TRBV4-3 and TRBJ2-5; TRBD1 matches 11 bases. After removal of 3 bases from V and 5 bases from J, the junction contained 5 bases not matched to a gene. Germline CDR1 and CDR2: LGHNA and YSLEER. This CDR3 is 15 amino acids long. The CDR3 nucleotides read TGCGCCAGCAGCCAGGACAGGGGGCAGGGGGAGACCCAGTACTTC. Translating gives CASSQDRGQGETQYF.

J is TRBJ1-2 and V is TRBV27; D is unclear. The CDR3 sequence is 15 residues long. Per the germline V gene, CDR1 is MNHEY and CDR2 is SMNVEV (reference sequence). V lost 1 base to trimming and J lost 2 bases, with 11 bases between them. The CDR3 here is CASSLLGQVNYGYTF. CDR3 DNA: TGTGCCAGCAGTTTATTGGGCCAGGTCAACTATGGCTACACCTTC.

V and J are TRBV20-1 and TRBJ2-7; 13 bases are shared with TRBD2. CDR1 is DFQATT and CDR2 is SNEGSKA in the germline V gene (reference sequence). The CDR3 runs to 13 residues. Unmatched junction bases numbered 1, after V lost 6 bases and J lost 2 bases. CDR3 loop: CSAGLAGAYEQYF. CDR3 nucleotide sequence: TGCAGTGCAGGACTAGCGGGGGCCTACGAGCAGTACTTC.

This clonotype was observed at least ten times. The genes are TRBV11-2 and TRBJ1-1; D gene unclear. CDR1 SGHAT and CDR2 FQNNGV come from the germline V gene. The CDR3 length is 14 residues. V was clipped by 5 bases and J by 7 bases, with 17 bases between them. This chain's CDR3 is CASSTRTGIGEAFF. The CDR3 nucleotides are TGTGCCAGCAGCACCCGGACCGGAATTGGTGAAGCTTTCTTT.

This chain connects TRBV12-3 or TRBV12-4 to TRBJ2-1, with 10 bases lining up with TRBD1. The CDR3 runs to 13 residues. With 3 bases clipped from V and 9 bases from J, the junction kept 2 bases outside the gene matches. CDR3 in DNA: TGTGCCAGCAGTTTGGGACAGGGGAGTGAGCAGTTCTTC. Amino acid sequence: CASSLGQGSEQFF.

The chain couples TRBV19 to TRBJ2-7; no clear D gene. Germline CDR1 is LNHDA and CDR2 is SQIVND (reference sequence). The CDR3 consists of 14 residues. V was cut by 3 bases and J by 4 bases, with 13 bases left in between. The CDR3: CASSIRVSRYEQYF. The DNA of the CDR3 is TGTGCCAGTAGTATCCGGGTGTCTCGGTACGAGCAGTACTTC.

The rearrangement links TRBV10-1 to TRBJ2-1; 12 bases are a match to TRBD2. Germline-derived CDR1 and CDR2 are WNHNN and SYGVQD (reference sequence). CDR3 length equals 16 residues. V trimming: 0 bases; J trimming: 10 bases; junction bases outside the gene matches: 7. Here the CDR3 reads CASSESSLAGGGEQFF. In nucleotides, the CDR3 is TGCGCCAGCAGTGAGTCGTCACTAGCGGGAGGCGGGGAGCAGTTCTTC.

On this clonotype itself: A junction boundary mismatches the germline segment, possibly from a read error. The genes are TRBV10-3 and TRBJ2-2; possible D gene TRBD1, 6 bases. Germline CDR1 ENHRY, CDR2 SYGVKD. The CDR3 extends over 15 amino acids. The CDR3: CTISEFQGSTGELFF. The DNA for the CDR3 is TGTACCATCAGTGAGTTTCAGGGGAGCACCGGGGAGCTGTTTTTT.